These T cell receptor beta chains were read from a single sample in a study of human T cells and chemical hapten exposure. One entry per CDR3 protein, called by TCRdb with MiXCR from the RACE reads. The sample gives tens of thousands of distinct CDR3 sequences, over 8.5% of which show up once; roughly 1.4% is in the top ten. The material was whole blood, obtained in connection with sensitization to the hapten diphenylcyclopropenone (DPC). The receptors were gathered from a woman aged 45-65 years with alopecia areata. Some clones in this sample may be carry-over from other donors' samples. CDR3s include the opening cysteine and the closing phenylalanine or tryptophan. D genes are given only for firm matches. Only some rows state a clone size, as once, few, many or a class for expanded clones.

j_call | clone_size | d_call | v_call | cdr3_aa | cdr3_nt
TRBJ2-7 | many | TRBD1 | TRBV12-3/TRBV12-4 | CASSPGLGQTAQYF | TGTGCCAGCAGTCCGGGCCTGGGACAGACGGCGCAGTACTTC
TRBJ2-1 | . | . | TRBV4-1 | CASSQTGTDQFF | TGCGCCAGCAGCCAAACCGGGACTGATCAGTTCTTC
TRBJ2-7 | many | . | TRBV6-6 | CASSYYGGADYEQYF | TGTGCCAGCAGTTACTACGGAGGGGCAGACTACGAGCAGTACTTC
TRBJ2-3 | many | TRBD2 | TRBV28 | CASRLSGRGTDTQYF | TGTGCCAGCAGGCTCTCAGGGAGGGGCACAGATACGCAGTATTTT
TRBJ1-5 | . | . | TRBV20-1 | CSARVGVGATRGSNQPQHF | TGCAGTGCTAGAGTAGGAGTAGGCGCCACTCGCGGTAGCAATCAGCCCCAGCATTTT
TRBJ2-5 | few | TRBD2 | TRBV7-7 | CASSSYPGGQETQYF | TGTGCTAGCAGCTCCTATCCGGGGGGCCAAGAGACCCAGTACTTC
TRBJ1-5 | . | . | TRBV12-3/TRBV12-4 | CASSLDTNQPQHF | TGTGCCAGCAGTTTGGACACAAATCAGCCCCAGCATTTT
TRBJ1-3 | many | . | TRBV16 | CASSRGQPSGNTIYF | TGTGCCAGCAGCAGAGGACAGCCTTCTGGAAACACCATATATTTT
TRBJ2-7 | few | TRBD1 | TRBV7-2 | CASSLNPPRQGTSYEQYF | TGTGCCAGCAGCTTAAACCCCCCCCGACAGGGGACTTCCTACGAGCAGTACTTC
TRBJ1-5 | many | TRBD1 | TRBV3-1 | CASSQGQGYQPQHF | TGTGCCAGCAGCCAGGGACAGGGTTATCAGCCCCAGCATTTT
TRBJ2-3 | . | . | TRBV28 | CASSSSAAPTDTQYF | TGTGCCAGCAGCAGCTCGGCCGCGCCCACAGATACGCAGTATTTT